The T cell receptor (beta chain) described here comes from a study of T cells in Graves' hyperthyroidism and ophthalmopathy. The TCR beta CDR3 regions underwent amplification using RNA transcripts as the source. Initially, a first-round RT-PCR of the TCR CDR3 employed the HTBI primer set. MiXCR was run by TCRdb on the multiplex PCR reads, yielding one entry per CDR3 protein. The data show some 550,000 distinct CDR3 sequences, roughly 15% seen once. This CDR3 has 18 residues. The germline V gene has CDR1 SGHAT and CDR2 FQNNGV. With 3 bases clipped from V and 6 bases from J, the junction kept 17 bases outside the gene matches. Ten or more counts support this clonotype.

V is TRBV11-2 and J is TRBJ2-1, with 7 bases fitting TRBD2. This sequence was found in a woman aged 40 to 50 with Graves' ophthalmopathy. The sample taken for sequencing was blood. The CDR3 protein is CASSFTGYRSGARNEQFF. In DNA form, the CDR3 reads TGTGCCAGCAGCTTTACGGGATATCGAAGCGGGGCGCGCAATGAGCAGTTCTTC.